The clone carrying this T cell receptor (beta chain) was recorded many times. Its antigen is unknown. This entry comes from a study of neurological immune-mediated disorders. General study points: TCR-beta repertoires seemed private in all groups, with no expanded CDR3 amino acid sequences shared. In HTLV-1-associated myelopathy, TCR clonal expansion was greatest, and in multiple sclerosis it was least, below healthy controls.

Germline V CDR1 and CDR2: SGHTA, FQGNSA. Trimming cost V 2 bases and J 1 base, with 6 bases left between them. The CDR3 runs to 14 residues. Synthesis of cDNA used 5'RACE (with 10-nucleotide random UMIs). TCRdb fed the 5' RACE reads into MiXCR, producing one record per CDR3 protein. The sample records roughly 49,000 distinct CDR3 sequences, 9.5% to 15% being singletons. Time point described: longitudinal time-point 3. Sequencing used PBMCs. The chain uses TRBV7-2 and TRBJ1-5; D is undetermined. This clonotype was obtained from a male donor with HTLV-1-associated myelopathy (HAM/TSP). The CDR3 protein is CASSLRLSNQPQHF. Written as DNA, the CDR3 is TGTGCCAGCAGCTTAAGGTTGAGCAATCAGCCCCAGCATTTT.